This T cell receptor (beta chain) was sequenced for a study of Tregs in tolerant kidney transplant recipients. Study summary: Sorting used antibodies to exclude donor cells.

Regarding this clone: The antigen is undetermined.

TCRdb's copy holds only in-frame clones and misses some; the assay was immunoSEQ multiplex PCR. The table lists roughly 40,000 clones, over 95% of them singletons. This CDR3 contains 15 residues. In germline, CDR1 is SGHRS, CDR2 YFSETQ. J was trimmed by 0 bases and V by 1 base; bases with no gene match: 4. Study-wide results and caveats: Validation in larger populations is needed because few patients were studied. Tregs expanded with activated donor B cells seemed most donor-specific.

Source material: Tregs from blood cultured with allogeneic cells. J is TRBJ2-7 and V is TRBV5-1; TRBD2 agrees at 7 bases. The source is a human donor in good health. In nucleotides, the CDR3 is TGCGCCAGCAGCTTGAGGGGCGGGGGCTCCTACGAGCAGTACTTC. It specifies CASSLRGGGSYEQYF.